Listed below are T cell receptor beta chains from one sample, sequenced in a study of molecular identifiers for immune sequencing clone quantification. Each CDR3 protein is one row after TCRdb ran MiXCR on the PCR reads. The table includes about half a million distinct CDR3 sequences, about a fifth detected once. Sequencing was performed on naive CD8+ T cells from blood, with Jurkat cell RNA spiked in. Receptors originate from a human donor in good health. Some libraries in this study had Jurkat cell RNA spiked in. Both conserved end residues are part of each CDR3. A D gene is named only where the DNA matches it firmly. Size tells how often a clone was seen (once, few, many) or the class of an expanded clone, and some rows leave it out.

clone size	V gene	J gene	D gene	CDR3 DNA	CDR3 protein
many	TRBV4-1	TRBJ2-3	-	TGCGCCAGCAGCCAAGGGCGAGGCTTCGAGGCGCAGTATTTT	CASSQGRGFEAQYF
many	TRBV5-1	TRBJ2-3	-	TGCGCCAGCAGCTCTGAGAGGGGGGAATTGGATACGCAGTATTTT	CASSSERGELDTQYF
many	TRBV7-9	TRBJ2-3	-	TGTGCCAGCAGCTCTAGCGTCACAGATACGCAGTATTTT	CASSSSVTDTQYF
many	TRBV12-3/TRBV12-4	TRBJ2-5	-	TGTGCCAGCAGTTTAGCTTGGCTGAACCCTCAAGAGACCCAGTACTTC	CASSLAWLNPQETQYF
many	TRBV19	TRBJ2-5	-	TGTGCCAGTAGTATAGGAGACAGACAAGAGACCCAGTACTTC	CASSIGDRQETQYF
many	TRBV4-3	TRBJ1-1	-	TGCGCCAGCAGCCAAGAGGGAGGTTTAGAAGCTTTCTTT	CASSQEGGLEAFF
-	TRBV6-2/TRBV6-3	TRBJ1-5	-	TGTGCCAGCAGTCCCACTTGGGCATCTTATAGCAATCGGCCCCAGCATTTT	CASSPTWASYSNRPQHF
-	TRBV12-3/TRBV12-4	TRBJ2-3	TRBD2	TGTGCCAGCAGTTCAGCGGGGGAAGTGGATACGCAGTGTTTT	CASSSAGEVDTQCF
many	TRBV4-1	TRBJ2-7	-	TGCGCCAGCAGCCAGACAGGTAGCCACGAGCAGTACTTC	CASSQTGSHEQYF
many	TRBV30	TRBJ1-1	-	TGTGCCTGGAGTGTACCGTATACCCCACCGGGCCCTGAAGCTTTCTTT	CAWSVPYTPPGPEAFF
-	TRBV2	TRBJ2-2	-	TGTGCCAGCAGTGAATTTCGGTTGACTAGTGGATCTTCCGGGGAGCTGTTTTTT	CASSEFRLTSGSSGELFF
few	TRBV20-1	TRBJ2-3	-	TGCAGTGCTAAGGGGACAACCTACAGCACAGATACGCAGTATTTT	CSAKGTTYSTDTQYF
few	TRBV11-1	TRBJ1-1	-	TGTGCCAGCAGCATGTCGGGGGTTTGGACTGAAGCTTTCTTT	CASSMSGVWTEAFF
few	TRBV7-8	TRBJ1-1	-	TGTGCCAGCAGCTTAGGGGGATTTGAAGCTTTCTTT	CASSLGGFEAFF
many	TRBV20-1	TRBJ2-4	TRBD1	TGCAGTGCTAGAGCCGGGACAGGGGACAAAAACATTCAGTACTTC	CSARAGTGDKNIQYF
few	TRBV29-1	TRBJ2-7	-	TGCAGCGTTGGTGGAGGTAGCTCCTACGAGCAGTACTTC	CSVGGGSSYEQYF
-	TRBV6-2/TRBV6-3	TRBJ2-7	TRBD1	TGTGCCAGCAGTTGCTCCGAGACAGGGAGCCCCTACGAGCAGTACTTC	CASSCSETGSPYEQYF
-	TRBV5-3	TRBJ2-7	-	TGTGCCAGCAGCCCTGGACATCACTACGAGCAGTACTTC	CASSPGHHYEQYF
few	TRBV7-9	TRBJ2-7	TRBD1	TGTGCCAGCAGTTCACCCCAGGGACAGACCCTCTACGAGCAGTACTTC	CASSSPQGQTLYEQYF
-	TRBV5-3	TRBJ1-2	TRBD1	TGTGCCAGCAGCTTTACCACAGGGGACTATGGCTACACCTTC	CASSFTTGDYGYTF
many	TRBV5-1	TRBJ1-1	-	TGCGCCAGCAGCTTTTCGGGAAGCATGAACACTGAAGCTTTCTTT	CASSFSGSMNTEAFF
-	TRBV6-2/TRBV6-3	TRBJ2-3	TRBD2	TGTGCCAGCATCCTTAAGACTAGCGGGGGGCCTCGAGATACGCAGTATTTT	CASILKTSGGPRDTQYF
-	TRBV30	TRBJ1-2	-	TGTGCCTGGAGTCCATCCGGGAGGGTGGGCTACACCTTC	CAWSPSGRVGYTF
many	TRBV18	TRBJ2-4	-	TGTGCCAGCTCACCACCCCCCCCAACTGACATTCAGTACTTC	CASSPPPPTDIQYF
few	TRBV6-6	TRBJ1-2	TRBD1	TGTGCCAGCAGTTACTCCCCGACAGGGTTTGAAGGCTACACCTTC	CASSYSPTGFEGYTF
few	TRBV29-1	TRBJ2-1	-	TGCAGCGTTGCGCCCAATGAGCAGTTCTTC	CSVAPNEQFF
-	TRBV11-2	TRBJ2-1	TRBD1	TGTGCCAGCAGCCAAACAGGGGGCTTCGACAATGAGCAGTTCTTC	CASSQTGGFDNEQFF
-	TRBV6-1	TRBJ1-5	-	TGTGCCAGCAGTGAAGCAGGGTGGAGGGTTAGCAATCAGCCCCAGCATTTT	CASSEAGWRVSNQPQHF
-	TRBV7-6	TRBJ1-4	TRBD1	TGTGCCAGCAGCTTATTCGCAGGGGGCGTTTCAACTAATGAAAAACTGTTTTTT	CASSLFAGGVSTNEKLFF
few	TRBV12-3/TRBV12-4	TRBJ2-7	TRBD1	TGTGCCAGCAGTGCTCACGGGACAGGGTCCTACGAGCAGTACTTC	CASSAHGTGSYEQYF
many	TRBV7-2	TRBJ2-7	TRBD1	TGTGCCAGCGGAAACCGGGACAGTACCTACGAGCAGTACTTC	CASGNRDSTYEQYF
-	TRBV21-1	TRBJ2-7	-	TGTGCCAGCAGCAAAGGGTGGCAGGACCTAAACTACGAGCAGTACTTC	CASSKGWQDLNYEQYF